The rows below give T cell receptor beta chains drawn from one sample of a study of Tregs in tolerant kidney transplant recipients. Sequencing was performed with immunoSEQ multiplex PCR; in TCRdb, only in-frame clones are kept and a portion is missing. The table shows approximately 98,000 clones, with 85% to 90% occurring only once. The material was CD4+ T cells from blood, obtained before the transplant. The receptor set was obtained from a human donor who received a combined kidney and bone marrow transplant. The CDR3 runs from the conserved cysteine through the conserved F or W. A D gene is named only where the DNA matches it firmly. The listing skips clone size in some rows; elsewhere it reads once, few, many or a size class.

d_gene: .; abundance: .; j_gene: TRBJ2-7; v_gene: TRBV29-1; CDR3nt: TGCAGCGCAGCGGACAGAGCTGAAGCCTACGAGCAGTACTTC; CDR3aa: CSAADRAEAYEQYF
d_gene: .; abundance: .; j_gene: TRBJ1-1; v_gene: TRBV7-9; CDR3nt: TGTGCCAGCAGCCAGGAGGGAAGGTTCACTGAAGCTTTCTTT; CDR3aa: CASSQEGRFTEAFF
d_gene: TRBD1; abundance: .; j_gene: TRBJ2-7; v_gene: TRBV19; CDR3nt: TGTGCCAGTAGTAAAGGGGACAGGATTAACGAGCAGTACTTC; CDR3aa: CASSKGDRINEQYF
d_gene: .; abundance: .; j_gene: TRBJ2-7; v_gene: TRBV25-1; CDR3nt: TGTGCCAGCAGTGGTTTTAGCGGCCACTACGAGCAGTACTTC; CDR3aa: CASSGFSGHYEQYF
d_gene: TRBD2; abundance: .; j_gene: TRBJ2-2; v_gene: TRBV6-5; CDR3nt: TGTGCCAGCAGTCGGGGGGGCACCGGGGAGCTGTTTTTT; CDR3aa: CASSRGGTGELFF
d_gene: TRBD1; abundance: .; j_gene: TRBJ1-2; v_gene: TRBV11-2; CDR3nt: TGTGCCAGCAGCCCCTTGACAGGGAATGGCTACACCTTC; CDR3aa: CASSPLTGNGYTF
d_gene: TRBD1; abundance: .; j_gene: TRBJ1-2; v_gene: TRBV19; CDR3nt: TGTGCCAGCCGACAGGGATTAAACTATGGCTACACCTTC; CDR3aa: CASRQGLNYGYTF
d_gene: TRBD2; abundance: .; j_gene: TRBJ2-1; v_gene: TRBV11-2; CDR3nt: TGTGCCAGCAGCTTAGGCGGAGCGGGAGAGTACAATGAGCAGTTCTTC; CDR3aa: CASSLGGAGEYNEQFF
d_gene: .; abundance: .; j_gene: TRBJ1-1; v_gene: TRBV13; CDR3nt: TGTGCCAGCAGCTTAGCCCCCCCTTTAACAGGGAACACTGAAGCTTTCTTT; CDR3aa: CASSLAPPLTGNTEAFF
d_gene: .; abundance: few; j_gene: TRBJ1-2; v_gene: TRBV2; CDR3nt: TGTGCCAGCAGTGAACGTAGCAACTATGGCTACACCTTC; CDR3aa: CASSERSNYGYTF
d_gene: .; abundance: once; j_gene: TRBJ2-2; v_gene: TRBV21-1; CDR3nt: TGTGCCAGCCCCGGGCAGGGGGTGGCCGGGGAGCTGTTTTTT; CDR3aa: CASPGQGVAGELFF
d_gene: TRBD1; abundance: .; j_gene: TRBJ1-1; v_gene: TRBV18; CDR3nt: TGTGCCAGCTCTGGTGGGACAGGGACCCGGAACACTGAAGCTTTCTTT; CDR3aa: CASSGGTGTRNTEAFF
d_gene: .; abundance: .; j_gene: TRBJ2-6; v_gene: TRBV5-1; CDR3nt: TGCGCCAGCAGCCCGGGACACCTCTCTGGGGCCAACGTCCTGACTTTC; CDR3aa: CASSPGHLSGANVLTF